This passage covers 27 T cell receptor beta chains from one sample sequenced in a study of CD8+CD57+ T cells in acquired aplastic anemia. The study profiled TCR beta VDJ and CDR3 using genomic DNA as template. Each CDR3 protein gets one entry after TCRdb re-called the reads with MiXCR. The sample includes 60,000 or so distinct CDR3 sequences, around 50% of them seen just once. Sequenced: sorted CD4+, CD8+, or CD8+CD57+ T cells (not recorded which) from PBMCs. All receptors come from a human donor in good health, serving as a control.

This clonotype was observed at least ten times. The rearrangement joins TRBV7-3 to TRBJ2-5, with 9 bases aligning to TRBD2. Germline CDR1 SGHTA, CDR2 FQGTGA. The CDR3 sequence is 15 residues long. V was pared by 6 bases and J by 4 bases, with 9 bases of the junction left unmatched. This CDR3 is CASSSSGTWGETQYF. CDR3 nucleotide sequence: TGTGCCAGCAGTTCTAGCGGGACTTGGGGAGAGACCCAGTACTTC.

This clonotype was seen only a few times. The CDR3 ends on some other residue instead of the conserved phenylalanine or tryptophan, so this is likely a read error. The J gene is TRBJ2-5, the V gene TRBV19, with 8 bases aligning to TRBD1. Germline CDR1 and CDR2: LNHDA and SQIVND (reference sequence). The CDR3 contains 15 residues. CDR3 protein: CASTNTRGPQEAQYL. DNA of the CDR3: TGTGCCAGCACAAATACCAGGGGGCCCCAAGAGGCCCAGTACCTC.

DNA for the CDR3: TGTGCCAGCAGGAAGGGACTAGCGGGAGTCTACAATGAGCAGTTCTTC. It translates to CASRKGLAGVYNEQFF. The rearrangement uses TRBV2 and TRBJ2-1; 14 positions agree with TRBD2. Germline-derived CDR1 and CDR2 are SNHLY and FYNNEI. After removal of 6 bases from V and 3 bases from J, the junction contained 4 bases not matched to a gene. This CDR3 comprises 16 residues.

CDR3 in DNA: TGTGCCAGCAGCTCACGAAAAGCGGACACCGGGGAGCTGTTTTTT. Translating it yields CASSSRKADTGELFF. This sequence joins TRBV7-9 and TRBJ2-2; a possible D gene is TRBD2 (5 bases). Germline lookup yields CDR1 SEHNR and CDR2 FQNEAQ (reference sequence). V was shortened by 4 bases and J by 3 bases, with 12 bases between the two germline ends. The CDR3 consists of 15 residues.

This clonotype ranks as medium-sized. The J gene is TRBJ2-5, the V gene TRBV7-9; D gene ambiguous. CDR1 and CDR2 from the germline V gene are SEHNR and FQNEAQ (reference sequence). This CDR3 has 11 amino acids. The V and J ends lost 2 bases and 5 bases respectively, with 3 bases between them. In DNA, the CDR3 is TGTGCCAGCAGCTTATCGGAGACCCAGTACTTC. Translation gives CASSLSETQYF. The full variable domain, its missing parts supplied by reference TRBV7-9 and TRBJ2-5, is DTGVSQNPRHKITKRGQNVTFRCDPISEHNRLYWYRQTLGQGPEFLTYFQNEAQLEKSRLLSDRFSAERPKGSFSTLEIQRTEQGDSAMYLCASSLSETQYFGPGTRLLVL.

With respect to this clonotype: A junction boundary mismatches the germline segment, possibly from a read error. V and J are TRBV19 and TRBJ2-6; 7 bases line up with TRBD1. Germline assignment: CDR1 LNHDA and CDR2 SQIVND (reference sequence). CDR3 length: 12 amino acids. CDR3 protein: CATSTGMNTEAF. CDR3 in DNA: TGTGCCACCTCGACAGGGATGAACACTGAAGCTTTC. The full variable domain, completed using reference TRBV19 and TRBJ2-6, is DGGITQSPKYLFRKEGQNVTLSCEQNLNHDAMYWYRQDPGQGLRLIYYSQIVNDFQKGDIAEGYSVSREKKESFPLTVTSAQKNPTAFYLCATSTGMNTEAFGAGSRLTVL.

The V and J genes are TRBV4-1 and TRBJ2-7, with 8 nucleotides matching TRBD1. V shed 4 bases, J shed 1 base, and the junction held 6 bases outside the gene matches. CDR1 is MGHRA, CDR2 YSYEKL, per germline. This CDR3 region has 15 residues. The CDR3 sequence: CASSPGQGASYEQYF. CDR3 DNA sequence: TGCGCCAGCAGCCCAGGACAGGGCGCGTCCTACGAGCAGTACTTC.

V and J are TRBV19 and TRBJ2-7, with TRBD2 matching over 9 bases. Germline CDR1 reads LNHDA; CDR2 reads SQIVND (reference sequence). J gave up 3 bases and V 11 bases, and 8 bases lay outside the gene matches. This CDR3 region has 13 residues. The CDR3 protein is CARIAGVYYEQYF. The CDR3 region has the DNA TGTGCCCGGATAGCGGGAGTGTACTACGAGCAGTACTTC.

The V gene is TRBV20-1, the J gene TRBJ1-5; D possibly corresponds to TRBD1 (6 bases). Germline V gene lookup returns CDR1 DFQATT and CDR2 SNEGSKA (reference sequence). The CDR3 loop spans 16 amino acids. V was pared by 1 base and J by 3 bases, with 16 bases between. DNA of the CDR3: TGCAGTGCTAGAGTGAATTACGACAGGTACAATCAGCCCCAGCATTTT. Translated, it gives CSARVNYDRYNQPQHF.

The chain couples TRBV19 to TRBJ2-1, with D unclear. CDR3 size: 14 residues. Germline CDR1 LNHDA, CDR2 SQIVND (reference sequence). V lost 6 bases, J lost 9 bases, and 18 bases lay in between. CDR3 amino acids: CASRPWTPVSEQFF. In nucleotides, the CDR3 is TGTGCCAGTAGACCCTGGACCCCCGTCAGTGAGCAGTTCTTC.

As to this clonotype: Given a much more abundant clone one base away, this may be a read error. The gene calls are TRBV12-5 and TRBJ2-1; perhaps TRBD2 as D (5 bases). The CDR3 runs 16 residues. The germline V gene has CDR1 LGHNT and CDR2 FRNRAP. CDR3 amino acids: CASDLVRGGSYNEQFF. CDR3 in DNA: TGTGCTAGTGATTTGGTACGAGGCGGGTCCTACAATGAGCAGTTCTTC.

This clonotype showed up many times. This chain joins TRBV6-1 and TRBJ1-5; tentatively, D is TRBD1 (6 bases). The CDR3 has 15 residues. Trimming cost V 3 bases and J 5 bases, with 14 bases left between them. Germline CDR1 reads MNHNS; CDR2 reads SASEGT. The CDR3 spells CASSDTRGGYQPQHF. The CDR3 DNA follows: TGTGCCAGCAGTGATACCAGGGGTGGGTATCAGCCCCAGCATTTT.

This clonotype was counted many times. This CDR3 is CASSLVQGLNEQYF. The CDR3 nucleotides read TGTGCCAGCAGTTTAGTCCAGGGATTGAACGAGCAGTACTTC. The rearrangement joins TRBV28 to TRBJ2-7; D might be TRBD1 (5 bases). CDR3 length: 14 amino acids. Germline loops: CDR1 MDHEN, CDR2 SYDVKM. Trimming removed 2 bases from V and 5 bases from J, with 13 bases in between.

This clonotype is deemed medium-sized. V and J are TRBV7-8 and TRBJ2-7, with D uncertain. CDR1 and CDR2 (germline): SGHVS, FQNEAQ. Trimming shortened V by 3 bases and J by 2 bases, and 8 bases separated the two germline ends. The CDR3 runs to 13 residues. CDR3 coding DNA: TGTGCCAGCAGCTTGGACGGCCCCTACGAGCAGTACTTC. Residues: CASSLDGPYEQYF.

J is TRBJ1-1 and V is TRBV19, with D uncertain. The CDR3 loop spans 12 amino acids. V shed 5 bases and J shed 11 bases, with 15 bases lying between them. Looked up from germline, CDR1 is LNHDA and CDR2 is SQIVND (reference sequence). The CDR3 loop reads CASSSPSGRAFF. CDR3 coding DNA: TGTGCCAGTAGTTCCCCTAGCGGGAGGGCTTTCTTT.

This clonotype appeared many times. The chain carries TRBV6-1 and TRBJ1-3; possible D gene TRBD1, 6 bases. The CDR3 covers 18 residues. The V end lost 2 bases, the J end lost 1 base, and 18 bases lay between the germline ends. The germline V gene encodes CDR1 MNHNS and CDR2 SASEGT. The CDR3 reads CASSEREVTGPSGNTIYF. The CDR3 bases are TGTGCCAGCAGTGAAAGGGAGGTAACAGGGCCTTCTGGAAACACCATATATTTT.

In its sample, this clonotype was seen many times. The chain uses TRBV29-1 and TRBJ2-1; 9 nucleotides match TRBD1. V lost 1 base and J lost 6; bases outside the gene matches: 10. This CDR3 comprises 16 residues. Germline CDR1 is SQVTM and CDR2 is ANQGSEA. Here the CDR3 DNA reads TGCAGCGTTGAAGGGGTGACCGGGACAGGGACCAATGAGCAGTTCTTC. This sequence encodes CSVEGVTGTGTNEQFF.

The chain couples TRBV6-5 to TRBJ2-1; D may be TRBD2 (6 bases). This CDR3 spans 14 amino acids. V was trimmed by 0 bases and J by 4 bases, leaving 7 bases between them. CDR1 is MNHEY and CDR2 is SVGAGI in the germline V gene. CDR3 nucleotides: TGTGCCAGCAGTTACTCTGGGGGGTACAATGAGCAGTTCTTC. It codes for CASSYSGGYNEQFF.

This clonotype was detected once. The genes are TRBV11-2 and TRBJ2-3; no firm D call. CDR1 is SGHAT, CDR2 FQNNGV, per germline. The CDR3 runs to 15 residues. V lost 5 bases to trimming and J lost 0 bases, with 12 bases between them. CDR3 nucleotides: TGTGCCAGCAGCCTGCCAGGTGGAAGCACAGATACGCAGTATTTT. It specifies CASSLPGGSTDTQYF.

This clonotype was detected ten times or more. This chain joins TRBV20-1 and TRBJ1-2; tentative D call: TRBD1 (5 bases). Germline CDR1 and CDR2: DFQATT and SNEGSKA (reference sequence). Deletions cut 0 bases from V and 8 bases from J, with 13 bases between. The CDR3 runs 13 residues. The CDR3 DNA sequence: TGCAGTGCTAGAGACCCAGGGTTGGGAGGCTACACCTTC. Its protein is CSARDPGLGGYTF.

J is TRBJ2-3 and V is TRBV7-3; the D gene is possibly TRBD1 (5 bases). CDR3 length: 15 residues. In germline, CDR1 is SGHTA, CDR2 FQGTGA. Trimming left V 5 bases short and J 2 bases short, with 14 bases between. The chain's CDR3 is CASSLNRQFTDTQYF. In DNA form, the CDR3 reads TGTGCCAGCAGCCTTAACCGACAGTTCACAGATACGCAGTATTTT.

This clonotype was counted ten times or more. The CDR3 nucleotides read TGTGCCACCAGTGTCGCGCTTTTAGACTCTGGAAACACCATATATTTT. It codes for CATSVALLDSGNTIYF. The chain recombines TRBV24-1 with TRBJ1-3; D is ambiguous. Trimming took off 5 bases at V and 0 bases at J, with 13 bases between the two ends. This CDR3 has 16 amino acids. Germline values: CDR1 KGHDR, CDR2 SFDVKD.

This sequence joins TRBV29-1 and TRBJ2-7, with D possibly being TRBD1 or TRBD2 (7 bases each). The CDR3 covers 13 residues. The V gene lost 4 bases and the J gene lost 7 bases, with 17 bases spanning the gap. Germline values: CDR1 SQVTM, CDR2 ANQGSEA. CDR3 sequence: CSVGGGQRGEQYF. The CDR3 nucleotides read TGCAGCGTTGGGGGGGGACAGCGAGGGGAGCAGTACTTC.

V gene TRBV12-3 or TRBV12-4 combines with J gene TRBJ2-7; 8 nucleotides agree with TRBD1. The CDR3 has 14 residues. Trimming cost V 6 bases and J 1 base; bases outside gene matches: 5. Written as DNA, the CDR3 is TGTGCCAGCAGCCACGGACAGGGATCCTACGAGCAGTACTTC. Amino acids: CASSHGQGSYEQYF.

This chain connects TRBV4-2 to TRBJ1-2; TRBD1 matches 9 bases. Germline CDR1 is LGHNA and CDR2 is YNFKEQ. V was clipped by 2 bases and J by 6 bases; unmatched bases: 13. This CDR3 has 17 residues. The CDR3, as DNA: TGTGCCAGCAGCCAATCGAACGGGACAGGGACCATGGATGGCTACACCTTC. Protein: CASSQSNGTGTMDGYTF.

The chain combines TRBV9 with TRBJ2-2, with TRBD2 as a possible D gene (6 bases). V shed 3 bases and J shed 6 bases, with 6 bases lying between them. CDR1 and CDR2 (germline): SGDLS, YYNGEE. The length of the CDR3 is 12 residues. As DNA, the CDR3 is TGTGCCAGCAGCGGCGGGGCCGGGGAGCTGTTTTTT. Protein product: CASSGGAGELFF.

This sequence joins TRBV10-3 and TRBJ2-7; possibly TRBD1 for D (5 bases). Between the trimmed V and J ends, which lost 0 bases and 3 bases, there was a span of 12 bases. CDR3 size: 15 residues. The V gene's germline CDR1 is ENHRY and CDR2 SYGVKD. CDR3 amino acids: CAISESQDIVYEQYF. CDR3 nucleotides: TGTGCCATCAGTGAGTCACAGGACATCGTCTACGAGCAGTACTTC.